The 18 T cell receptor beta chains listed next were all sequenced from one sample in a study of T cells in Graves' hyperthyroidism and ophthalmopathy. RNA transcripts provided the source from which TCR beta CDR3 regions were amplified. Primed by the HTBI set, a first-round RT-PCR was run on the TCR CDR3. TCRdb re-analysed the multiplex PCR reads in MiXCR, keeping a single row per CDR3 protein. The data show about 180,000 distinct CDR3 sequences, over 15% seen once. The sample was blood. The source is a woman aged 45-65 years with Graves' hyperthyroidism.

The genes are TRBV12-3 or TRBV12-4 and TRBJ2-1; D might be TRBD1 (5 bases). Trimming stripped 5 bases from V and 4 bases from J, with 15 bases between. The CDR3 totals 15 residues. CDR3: CASSTQENLYNEQFF. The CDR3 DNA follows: TGTGCCAGCAGTACACAGGAAAATCTATACAATGAGCAGTTCTTC.

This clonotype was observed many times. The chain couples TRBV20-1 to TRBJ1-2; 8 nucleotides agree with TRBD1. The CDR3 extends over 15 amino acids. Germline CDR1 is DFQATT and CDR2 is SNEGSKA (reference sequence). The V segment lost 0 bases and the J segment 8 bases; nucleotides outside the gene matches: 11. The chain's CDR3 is CSARDPYQGAGGYTF. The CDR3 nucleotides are TGCAGTGCTAGAGATCCGTATCAGGGGGCGGGAGGCTACACCTTC.

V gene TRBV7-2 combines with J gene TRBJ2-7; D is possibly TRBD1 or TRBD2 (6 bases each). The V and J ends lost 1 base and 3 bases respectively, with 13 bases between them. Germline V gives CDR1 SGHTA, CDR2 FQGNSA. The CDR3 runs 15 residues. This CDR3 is CASSLGGGQNYEQYF. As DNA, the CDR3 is TGTGCCAGCAGCTTAGGGGGAGGACAGAACTACGAGCAGTACTTC.

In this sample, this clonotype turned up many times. The CDR3 nucleotides are TGTGCCAGCAGTTATACGACCCGTAATCAGCCCCAGCATTTT. This codes for CASSYTTRNQPQHF. This rearrangement joins TRBV6-2 or TRBV6-3 to TRBJ1-5; D is unresolved. V was clipped by 3 bases and J by 4 bases, with 10 bases between them. The V gene's germline CDR1 is MNHEY and CDR2 SVGEGT. The CDR3 has 14 residues.

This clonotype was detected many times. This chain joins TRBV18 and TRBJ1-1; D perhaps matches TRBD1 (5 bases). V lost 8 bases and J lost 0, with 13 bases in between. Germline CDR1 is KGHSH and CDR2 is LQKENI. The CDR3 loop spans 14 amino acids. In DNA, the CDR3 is TGTGCCAGCCTGCCGGGGGTAATGAACACTGAAGCTTTCTTT. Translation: CASLPGVMNTEAFF. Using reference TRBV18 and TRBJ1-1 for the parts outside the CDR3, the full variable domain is NAGVMQNPRHLVRRRGQEARLRCSPMKGHSHVYWYRQLPEEGLKFMVYLQKENIIDESGMPKERFSAEFPKEGPSILRIQQVVRGDSAAYFCASLPGVMNTEAFFGQGTRLTVV.

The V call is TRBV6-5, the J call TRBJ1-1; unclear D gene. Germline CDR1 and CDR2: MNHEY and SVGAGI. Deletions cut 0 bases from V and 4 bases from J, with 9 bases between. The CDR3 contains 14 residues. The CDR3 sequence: CASSYSGGSTEAFF. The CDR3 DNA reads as TGTGCCAGCAGTTACTCGGGCGGATCCACTGAAGCTTTCTTT.

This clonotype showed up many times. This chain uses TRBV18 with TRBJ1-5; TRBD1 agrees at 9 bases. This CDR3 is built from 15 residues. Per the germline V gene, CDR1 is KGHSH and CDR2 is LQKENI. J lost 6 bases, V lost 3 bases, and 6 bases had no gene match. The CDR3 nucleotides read TGTGCCAGCTCACCGCCGGGACAGGGTGTTCAGCCCCAGCATTTT. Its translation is CASSPPGQGVQPQHF.

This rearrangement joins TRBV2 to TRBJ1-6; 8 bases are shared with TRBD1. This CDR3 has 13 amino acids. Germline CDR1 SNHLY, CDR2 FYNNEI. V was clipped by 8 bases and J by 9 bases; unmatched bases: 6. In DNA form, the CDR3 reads TGTGCCAGCCTGGACAGGGCTAGTTCACCCCTCCACTTT. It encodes CASLDRASSPLHF.

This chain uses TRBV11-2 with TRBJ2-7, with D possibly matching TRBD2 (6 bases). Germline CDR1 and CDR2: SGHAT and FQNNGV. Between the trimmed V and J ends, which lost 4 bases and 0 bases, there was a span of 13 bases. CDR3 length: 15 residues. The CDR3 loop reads CASSSSGSTSYEQYF. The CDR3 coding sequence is TGTGCCAGCAGCTCATCCGGGAGCACCTCCTACGAGCAGTACTTC.

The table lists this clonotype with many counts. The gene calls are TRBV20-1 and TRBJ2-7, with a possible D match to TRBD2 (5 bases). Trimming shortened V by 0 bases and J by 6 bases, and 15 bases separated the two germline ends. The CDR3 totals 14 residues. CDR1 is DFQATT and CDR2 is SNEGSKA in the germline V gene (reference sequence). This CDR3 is CSARDLREGREQYF. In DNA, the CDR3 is TGCAGTGCTAGAGATCTTCGTGAGGGCCGCGAGCAGTACTTC.

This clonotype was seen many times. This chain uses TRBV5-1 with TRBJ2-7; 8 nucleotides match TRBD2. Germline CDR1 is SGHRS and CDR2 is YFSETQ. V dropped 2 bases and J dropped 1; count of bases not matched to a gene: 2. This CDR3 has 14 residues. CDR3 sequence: CASSFSGASYEQYF. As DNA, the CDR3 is TGCGCCAGCAGCTTTAGCGGGGCGTCCTACGAGCAGTACTTC. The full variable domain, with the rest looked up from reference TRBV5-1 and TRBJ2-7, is KAGVTQTPRYLIKTRGQQVTLSCSPISGHRSVSWYQQTPGQGLQFLFEYFSETQRNKGNFPGRFSGRQFSNSRSEMNVSTLELGDSALYLCASSFSGASYEQYFGPGTRLTVT.

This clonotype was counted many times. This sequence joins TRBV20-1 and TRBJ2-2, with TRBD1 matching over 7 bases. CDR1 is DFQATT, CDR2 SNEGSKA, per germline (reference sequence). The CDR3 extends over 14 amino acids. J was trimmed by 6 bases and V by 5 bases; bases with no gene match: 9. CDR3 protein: CSAGRQGWAGELFF. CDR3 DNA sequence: TGCAGTGCTGGACGACAGGGTTGGGCCGGGGAGCTGTTTTTT.

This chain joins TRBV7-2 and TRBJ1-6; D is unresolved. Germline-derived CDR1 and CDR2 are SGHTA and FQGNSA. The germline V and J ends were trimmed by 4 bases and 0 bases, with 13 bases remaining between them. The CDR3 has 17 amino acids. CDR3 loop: CASSSDPIRSYNSPLHF. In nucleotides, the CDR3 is TGTGCCAGCAGCTCCGACCCCATTCGCTCCTATAATTCACCCCTCCACTTT.

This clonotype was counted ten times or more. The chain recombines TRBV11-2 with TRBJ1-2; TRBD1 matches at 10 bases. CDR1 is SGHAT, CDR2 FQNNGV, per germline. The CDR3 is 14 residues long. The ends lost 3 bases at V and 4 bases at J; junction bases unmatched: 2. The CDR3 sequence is CASSLTGGVYGYTF. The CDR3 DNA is TGTGCCAGCAGCTTGACAGGGGGCGTCTATGGCTACACCTTC.

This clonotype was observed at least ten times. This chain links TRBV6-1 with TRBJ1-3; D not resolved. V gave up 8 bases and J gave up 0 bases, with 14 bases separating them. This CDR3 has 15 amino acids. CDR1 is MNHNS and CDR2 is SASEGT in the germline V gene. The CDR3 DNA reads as TGTGCCAGCTCGGAGGGCGGAGGCTCTGGAAACACCATATATTTT. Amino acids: CASSEGGGSGNTIYF.

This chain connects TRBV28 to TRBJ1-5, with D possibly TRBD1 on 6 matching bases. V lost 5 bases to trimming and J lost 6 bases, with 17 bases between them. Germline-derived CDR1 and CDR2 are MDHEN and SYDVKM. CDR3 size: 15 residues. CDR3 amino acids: CASSGGGGGSQPQHF. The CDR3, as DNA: TGTGCCAGCAGTGGGGGGGGGGGGGGCAGTCAGCCCCAGCATTTT.

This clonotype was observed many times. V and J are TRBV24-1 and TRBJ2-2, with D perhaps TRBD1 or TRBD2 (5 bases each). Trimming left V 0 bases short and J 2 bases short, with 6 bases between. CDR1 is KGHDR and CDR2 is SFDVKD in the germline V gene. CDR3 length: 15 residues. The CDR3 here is CATSDLGGNTGELFF. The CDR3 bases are TGTGCCACCAGTGATTTGGGGGGAAACACCGGGGAGCTGTTTTTT.

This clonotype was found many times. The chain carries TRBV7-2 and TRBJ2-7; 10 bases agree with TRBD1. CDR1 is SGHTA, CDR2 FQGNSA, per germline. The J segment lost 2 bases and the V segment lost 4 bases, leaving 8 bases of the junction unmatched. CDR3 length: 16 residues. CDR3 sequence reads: CASSSTGTGVPYEQYF. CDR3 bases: TGTGCCAGCAGCTCCACCGGGACAGGGGTTCCCTACGAGCAGTACTTC.